This T cell receptor beta chain was captured by sequencing in a study of low-dose radiotherapy and immunotherapy resistance in tumors (dated by TCRdb to between 2022 and 2023). About the investigation overall: In Cohort 1, 0.5 Gy per fraction was delivered every 2 weeks, and a total PTV dose of 6.5 Gy was prescribed. In Cohort 2, 1 Gy per fraction was delivered every two weeks, for a total of 13 Gy over 26 weeks. Patients were given nivolumab as a 240 mg flat dose every two weeks and ipilimumab at 1 mg/kg every six weeks, with both drugs delivered intravenously. Cyclophosphamide 200 mg/m2 was given intravenously every two weeks, one day before each radiation and immunotherapy administration. Patients took aspirin 300 mg orally once daily for four cycles, starting on cycle 1 day 1. First-strand cDNA was synthesized with Superscript III and a set of TRAV- and TRBV-specific primers, covering both TCRalpha and TCRbeta chains. No randomization into treatment groups was done for the people taking part in the trial. Eight patients were included in the translational analysis: three from the first dose cohort and the first five from the second dose cohort.

This clonotype was detected ten times or more. Its antigen is currently not known. One base away there is no much larger clone; base qualities are not given. The germline V gene (reference sequence) yields DFQATT for CDR1 and SNEGSKA for CDR2. The trim is 0 bases for V and 3 bases for J, with a gap of 20 bases between the germline ends. The CDR3 measures 17 amino acids from cysteine to phenylalanine. Only CDR3 DNA remains: 51 bases, in frame from the first base. Sequencing was carried out with an Illumina HiSeq 2500. TCRs were amplified with Phusion for 20 to 25 PCR cycles using a constant-region primer together with the adapter attached to the V primers. Isolated mRNA was amplified with the MessageAmp II aRNA Amplification Kit, using an approximately 15-hour in vitro transcription at 37°C. The Dynabeads mRNA DIRECT Purification Kit was used to isolate mRNA for TCR sequencing. Indexed Illumina adapters were added in a second Phusion PCR of approximately 27 cycles, after which AMPure XP beads were used to purify the products. On the study's bioinformatics: Custom Perl scripts pooled TCR sequences encoding the same protein, removed out-of-frame sequences and computed each clonotype's abundance. Any TCR sequence backed by just one read was left out of the analysis. Among the metrics used to describe the repertoires were Shannon entropy, Gini index, clonality, richness, and the frequency of TCRs shared between repertoires. The raw public data were reprocessed by TCRdb itself: fastp quality trimming at Q25, MiXCR clonotype calling, in-frame beta chains only. Each entry is one CDR3 protein sequence, shown with its most common DNA and genes. Clone size and V and J calls follow TCRdb, not the original study. The sample profile shows roughly 52,000 distinct CDR3 sequences; around 35% of them were found once. 8% to 10% of the sample rests with the top ten.

Explained via the paper, the time point label denotes: after trial treatment. The sample's treatment or condition label is to be understood as: LDRT plus nivolumab, ipilimumab, low-dose cyclophosphamide and aspirin (RACIN trial). The donors took part in RACIN, a single-arm, phase I, dose-escalation trial that combined nivolumab, ipilimumab, aspirin, low-dose cyclophosphamide and low-dose radiotherapy. Patients were eligible if they had advanced solid tumors that were TIL-negative. The receptor's source is a male donor with rectosigmoid adenocarcinoma. The chain employs TRBV20-1 and TRBJ2-5; matching of 5 bases hints at TRBD2 as the D gene. This material consisted of PBMCs, taken after low-dose radiotherapy plus immunotherapy. The CDR3 region has the sequence CSARDFSTSGWEETQYF. DNA sequence: TGCAGTGCTAGAGATTTTTCCACTAGTGGATGGGAAGAGACCCAGTACTTC.